This passage covers 22 T cell receptor beta chains from one sample sequenced in a study of blood T cell repertoires in COVID-19. TCRdb's copy holds only in-frame clones and misses some; the assay was immunoSEQ multiplex PCR. The data show 250,000 to 350,000 clones, with 70% to 90% seen just once and approximately 6% held by the top ten. Sequenced material: PBMCs or T cells enriched from blood (not recorded which). These TCRs come from a woman in her thirties who had recovered from COVID-19.

The rearrangement joins TRBV28 to TRBJ1-4; 8 bases fit TRBD1. V was clipped by 7 bases and J by 7 bases; unmatched bases: 8. Germline V gene data show CDR1 as MDHEN and CDR2 as SYDVKM. This CDR3 region has 14 residues. The CDR3 reads CASTRQGPFEKLFF. CDR3 coding DNA: TGTGCCAGCACCAGACAGGGGCCTTTTGAAAAACTGTTTTTT.

V gene TRBV19 combines with J gene TRBJ1-2; D remains unclear. Trimming pared 9 bases from V and 2 bases from J, leaving 19 bases between. Germline V gene sequence: CDR1 LNHDA, CDR2 SQIVND (reference sequence). There are 15 residues in the CDR3. CDR3 DNA sequence: TGTGCCAGCTGTCTCGGGAACGGCAGGAACTATGGCTACACCTTC. This translates into CASCLGNGRNYGYTF.

This clone has just one count. CDR3 sequence (DNA): TGTGCCAGCAGCTTGCGGAGACTAGCGGGGGGTAAGGTCCACGAGCAGTACTTC. This gives the protein CASSLRRLAGGKVHEQYF. V usage is TRBV5-6 and J usage is TRBJ2-7; 13 positions match TRBD2. Per the germline V gene, CDR1 is SGHDT and CDR2 is YYEEEE. V lost 1 base to trimming and J lost 5 bases; unmatched junction nucleotides: 12. The CDR3 loop spans 18 amino acids.

The chain carries TRBV4-3 and TRBJ2-1, with TRBD2 as a possible D gene (6 bases). V lost 0 bases to trimming and J lost 9 bases, with 9 bases between them. Germline V gene data show CDR1 as LGHNA and CDR2 as YSLEER. The CDR3 is 13 amino acids. The CDR3 DNA reads as TGCGCCAGCAGCCAAGAGAGCGGGCTTGAGCAGTTCTTC. Translated, it gives CASSQESGLEQFF.

The chain carries TRBV5-1 and TRBJ2-7, with D perhaps TRBD2 (6 bases). There are 14 residues in the CDR3. Between the trimmed V and J ends, which lost 1 base and 5 bases, there was a span of 13 bases. From germline, CDR1 is SGHRS and CDR2 YFSETQ. CDR3 sequence (DNA): TGCGCCAGCAGCTTGCGTGCGGGGATGGACGAGCAGTACTTC. Translation: CASSLRAGMDEQYF. The entire variable domain, with the rest obtained from reference TRBV5-1 and TRBJ2-7, is as follows: KAGVTQTPRYLIKTRGQQVTLSCSPISGHRSVSWYQQTPGQGLQFLFEYFSETQRNKGNFPGRFSGRQFSNSRSEMNVSTLELGDSALYLCASSLRAGMDEQYFGPGTRLTVT.

This rearrangement joins TRBV5-1 to TRBJ1-1, with D possibly TRBD1 on 6 matching bases. Trimming took 4 bases from V and 1 from J, leaving 14 bases between them. Germline lookup yields CDR1 SGHRS and CDR2 YFSETQ. The CDR3 is made up of 15 amino acids. This CDR3 reads CASSDHRVKNTEAFF. CDR3 DNA: TGCGCCAGCAGCGACCACAGGGTGAAGAACACTGAAGCTTTCTTT.

CDR3: CASSYNGGPTDTQYF. In DNA, the CDR3 is TGTGCCAGCAGTTACAATGGCGGCCCCACAGATACGCAGTATTTT. V and J are TRBV6-2 or TRBV6-3 and TRBJ2-3; no clear D gene. The CDR3 spans 15 residues. V was clipped by 2 bases and J by 2 bases, with 11 bases between them. Germline V lookup: CDR1 MNHEY, CDR2 SVGEGT.

The chain uses TRBV7-9 and TRBJ1-2, with 8 bases that match TRBD1. CDR1 and CDR2 from the germline V gene are SEHNR and FQNEAQ (reference sequence). The ends lost 0 bases at V and 8 bases at J; junction bases unmatched: 5. The CDR3 consists of 14 residues. CDR3 nucleotides: TGTGCCAGCAGCTTAGCCACCAGGGGGCAGGGCTACACCTTC. Translated: CASSLATRGQGYTF.

The chain uses TRBV4-2 and TRBJ1-2; TRBD1 matches at 8 bases. CDR3 length equals 14 residues. V lost 1 base to trimming and J lost 7 bases; unmatched junction nucleotides: 5. CDR1 and CDR2 from the germline V gene are LGHNA and YNFKEQ. As DNA, the CDR3 is TGTGCCAGCAGCCAAGCCCAGGGGGCGGTTGGCTACACCTTC. Protein: CASSQAQGAVGYTF.

The genes are TRBV6-5 and TRBJ1-5, with D unresolved. Germline CDR1 reads MNHEY; CDR2 reads SVGAGI. The CDR3 contains 12 residues. V lost 6 bases and J 5 bases, leaving 8 bases between the germline ends. CDR3 loop: CASRFSDQPQHF. Here the CDR3 DNA reads TGTGCCAGCAGATTCAGTGATCAGCCCCAGCATTTT.

This sequence joins TRBV6-4 and TRBJ2-5, with 11 bases identical to TRBD1. There are 11 residues in the CDR3. Germline V lookup: CDR1 MRHNA, CDR2 SNTAGT. CDR3 DNA: TGTGAGGGACAGGGGGGAGAGACCCAGTACTTC. It is translated as CEGQGGETQYF.

The chain is built from TRBV5-1 and TRBJ2-7, with D perhaps TRBD1 (6 bases). The CDR3 totals 15 residues. Trimming took 3 bases from V and 0 from J, leaving 13 bases between them. Germline V gives CDR1 SGHRS, CDR2 YFSETQ. CDR3 DNA sequence: TGCGCCAGCAGCTCTACCGGGACAACCTCCTACGAGCAGTACTTC. It is translated as CASSSTGTTSYEQYF.

Remarks on this clone: Other DNA sequences in the sample encode the same CDR3. The chain joins TRBV5-1 to TRBJ1-2, with 8 nucleotides matching TRBD1. The V segment lost 2 bases and the J segment 4 bases; nucleotides outside the gene matches: 4. Germline V lookup: CDR1 SGHRS, CDR2 YFSETQ. This CDR3 comprises 14 residues. CDR3 sequence reads: CASSLGQGGYGYTF. DNA for the CDR3: TGCGCCAGCAGCTTAGGACAGGGCGGCTATGGCTACACCTTC. Drawing the rest from reference TRBV5-1 and TRBJ1-2, the complete variable domain is KAGVTQTPRYLIKTRGQQVTLSCSPISGHRSVSWYQQTPGQGLQFLFEYFSETQRNKGNFPGRFSGRQFSNSRSEMNVSTLELGDSALYLCASSLGQGGYGYTFGSGTRLTVV.

The rearrangement joins TRBV7-2 to TRBJ1-1, with a weak D call TRBD1 (5 bases). This CDR3 contains 14 residues. V was clipped by 4 bases and J by 6 bases, with 15 bases between them. Germline assignment: CDR1 SGHTA and CDR2 FQGNSA. The CDR3, as DNA: TGTGCCAGCAGCTCCCAGGGTAGGGGCCCTGAAGCTTTCTTT. Its translation is CASSSQGRGPEAFF.

The chain couples TRBV29-1 to TRBJ2-7, with D perhaps TRBD1 (6 bases). CDR1 SQVTM and CDR2 ANQGSEA come from the germline V gene. Trimming stripped 4 bases from V and 1 base from J, with 14 bases between. The CDR3 is 14 residues long. The CDR3 is CSVGSRGGSYEQYF. The CDR3 region has the DNA TGCAGCGTTGGAAGCAGGGGTGGGTCCTACGAGCAGTACTTC.

The rearrangement links TRBV6-5 to TRBJ1-1; tentative D call: TRBD1 (6 bases). V was cut by 6 bases and J by 1 base, with 15 bases left in between. The CDR3 is 15 residues long. Germline values: CDR1 MNHEY, CDR2 SVGAGI. The CDR3, as DNA: TGTGCCAGCAGCCCAATGGGGGGGCGGAACACTGAAGCTTTCTTT. This codes for CASSPMGGRNTEAFF.

This chain links TRBV4-1 with TRBJ1-4, with D possibly TRBD1 on 5 matching bases. The ends were cut back, 4 bases at V and 4 bases at J, with 10 bases in the middle. Germline CDR1 reads MGHRA; CDR2 reads YSYEKL. The CDR3 is made up of 14 amino acids. CDR3 in amino acids: CASSLQGINEKLFF. The CDR3 DNA reads as TGCGCCAGCAGCCTGCAGGGTATTAATGAAAAACTGTTTTTT.

The V call is TRBV6-1, the J call TRBJ2-3; no definite D call. The V gene's germline CDR1 is MNHNS and CDR2 SASEGT. V was cut by 2 bases and J by 0 bases, with 9 bases left in between. The CDR3 length is 15 residues. CDR3 nucleotide sequence: TGTGCCAGCAGTGAATGGCCGCCTAGCACAGATACGCAGTATTTT. It is translated as CASSEWPPSTDTQYF.

The chain joins TRBV5-6 to TRBJ1-5; possibly TRBD1 for D (6 bases). This CDR3 contains 13 residues. Germline assignment: CDR1 SGHDT and CDR2 YYEEEE. Trimming cost V 5 bases and J 9 bases, with 15 bases left between them. The CDR3 spells CASRRGPTGPQHF. The CDR3 DNA reads as TGTGCCAGCAGGCGGGGGCCCACAGGGCCCCAGCATTTT.

This rearrangement joins TRBV6-2 or TRBV6-3 to TRBJ1-4, with TRBD1 matching 10 bases. CDR1 and CDR2 (germline): MNHEY, SVGEGT. The CDR3 is 20 amino acids. Trimming cost V 4 bases and J 5 bases; bases outside gene matches: 19. The CDR3: CASSLSGTGVVWRINEKLFF. CDR3 nucleotides: TGTGCCAGCAGTTTGTCCGGGACAGGGGTCGTTTGGAGGATAAATGAAAAACTGTTTTTT.

The rearrangement joins TRBV18 to TRBJ1-1; no definite D call. Germline assignment: CDR1 KGHSH and CDR2 LQKENI. This CDR3 comprises 12 residues. Trimming pared 5 bases from V and 2 bases from J, leaving 6 bases between. The CDR3 DNA follows: TGTGCCAGCTCAGTACAAAACACTGAAGCTTTCTTT. Translating it yields CASSVQNTEAFF.

This chain joins TRBV19 and TRBJ2-6, with 9 bases matching TRBD1. The V gene's germline CDR1 is LNHDA and CDR2 SQIVND (reference sequence). V was pared by 5 bases and J by 4 bases, with 18 bases of the junction left unmatched. This CDR3 region has 20 residues. CDR3 sequence reads: CASSAKFPGQGSRGANVLTF. Here the CDR3 DNA reads TGTGCCAGTAGTGCCAAATTCCCGGGACAGGGATCTCGAGGGGCCAACGTCCTGACTTTC.